Shown below are 30 T cell receptor beta chains from a single sample sequenced in a study of Graves' ophthalmopathy and Graves' hyperthyroidism. RNA transcripts were the source from which TCR beta CDR3 regions were amplified. The first round was an RT-PCR with HTBI primers, and the second round was a multiplex PCR. TCRdb ran MiXCR on the multiplex PCR reads and lists one entry per CDR3 protein. The sample has approximately 500,000 distinct CDR3 sequences; roughly an eighth are singletons. The sequenced material came from blood. Receptor source: a young woman with Graves' ophthalmopathy.

The sample holds one count of this clonotype. The chain employs TRBV7-2 and TRBJ1-2, with 11 bases that match TRBD1. This CDR3 is built from 15 residues. CDR1 and CDR2 (germline): SGHTA, FQGNSA. V lost 4 bases to trimming and J lost 4 bases; unmatched junction nucleotides: 5. CDR3 amino acids: CASSSGTGGSYGYTF. The CDR3 DNA follows: TGTGCCAGCAGCTCCGGGACAGGGGGTAGCTATGGCTACACCTTC.

This clonotype was observed a few times. V gene TRBV4-1 combines with J gene TRBJ2-4; tentative D call: TRBD2 (5 bases). CDR3 length: 14 amino acids. With 3 bases removed from V and 4 bases from J, the gap between germline ends came to 10 bases. The germline V gene has CDR1 MGHRA and CDR2 YSYEKL. DNA for the CDR3: TGCGCCAGCAGCCAGCCCGGACTGAAAAACATTCAGTACTTC. Protein sequence: CASSQPGLKNIQYF.

At least ten counts were recorded for this clonotype. The chain uses TRBV19 and TRBJ1-5, with 7 bases fitting TRBD1. The V gene end was trimmed by 8 bases and the J gene end by 6 bases; junction bases not matched to a gene: 19. This CDR3 comprises 17 residues. Germline loops: CDR1 LNHDA, CDR2 SQIVND (reference sequence). CDR3 sequence reads: CASGGRGGGGLLQPQHF. The CDR3 bases are TGTGCCAGTGGAGGCCGGGGGGGAGGGGGCTTGCTTCAGCCCCAGCATTTT. Full variable domain (outside the CDR3, taken from reference TRBV19 and TRBJ1-5): DGGITQSPKYLFRKEGQNVTLSCEQNLNHDAMYWYRQDPGQGLRLIYYSQIVNDFQKGDIAEGYSVSREKKESFPLTVTSAQKNPTAFYLCASGGRGGGGLLQPQHFGDGTRLSIL.

This clonotype was found many times. The chain has TRBV12-3 or TRBV12-4 and TRBJ2-7; 8 nucleotides line up with TRBD2. The CDR3 totals 14 residues. Germline trimming cut 6 bases from V and 2 bases from J; bases unmatched to any gene: 6. In nucleotides, the CDR3 is TGTGCCAGCAGCATGATAGCGGGGCCCTACGAGCAGTACTTC. This translates into CASSMIAGPYEQYF.

The chain combines TRBV24-1 with TRBJ2-2; D remains unclear. The CDR3 spans 11 residues. Trimming cost V 9 bases and J 7 bases, with 8 bases left between them. CDR1 is KGHDR, CDR2 SFDVKD, per germline. This CDR3 is CATETGGELFF. Written as DNA, the CDR3 is TGTGCCACCGAGACCGGCGGGGAGCTGTTTTTT.

This clonotype was detected many times. V usage is TRBV6-5 and J usage is TRBJ1-2; no firm D call. The CDR3 spans 13 residues. Per germline, CDR1 MNHEY and CDR2 SVGAGI. Trimming cost V 4 bases and J 5 bases, with 11 bases left between them. Written as DNA, the CDR3 is TGTGCCAGCAGTTCAGGACTAGAATATGGCTACACCTTC. It is translated as CASSSGLEYGYTF.

This clonotype was detected many times. The chain employs TRBV4-1 and TRBJ2-7; 11 bases agree with TRBD2. The V segment lost 3 bases and the J segment 0 bases; nucleotides outside the gene matches: 4. Germline V gives CDR1 MGHRA, CDR2 YSYEKL. The CDR3 contains 16 residues. CDR3 sequence: CASSQTLAGGSYEQYF. For the CDR3, the DNA is TGCGCCAGCAGCCAGACCCTAGCGGGAGGCTCCTACGAGCAGTACTTC.

The chain is built from TRBV7-8 and TRBJ1-1; D is unresolved. The CDR3 consists of 16 residues. V was cut by 1 base and J by 3 bases, with 15 bases left in between. In germline, CDR1 is SGHVS, CDR2 FQNEAQ. DNA for the CDR3: TGTGCCAGCAGCTTAGAGTCTTCGGTTTCGTACACTGAAGCTTTCTTT. Translation gives CASSLESSVSYTEAFF. Supplemented by reference TRBV7-8 and TRBJ1-1, the full variable domain reads GAGVSQSPRYKVAKRGQDVALRCDPISGHVSLFWYQQALGQGPEFLTYFQNEAQLDKSGLPSDRFFAERPEGSVSTLKIQRTQQEDSAVYLCASSLESSVSYTEAFFGQGTRLTVV.

This clonotype appeared many times. The chain carries TRBV6-5 and TRBJ1-1, with D unresolved. Germline loops: CDR1 MNHEY, CDR2 SVGAGI. The CDR3 is 14 amino acids. Trimming took off 0 bases at V and 7 bases at J, with 12 bases between the two ends. CDR3 region: CASSYSFAWGEAFF. In nucleotides, the CDR3 is TGTGCCAGCAGTTACTCGTTTGCTTGGGGTGAAGCTTTCTTT.

This clonotype was counted only a few times. Here the CDR3 DNA reads TGTGCCAGCAGCTTGGATCCACAGGGGTACGAGCAGTACTTC. It encodes CASSLDPQGYEQYF. The genes are TRBV11-2 and TRBJ2-7; 7 nucleotides agree with TRBD1. The CDR3 spans 14 residues. Germline V gene lookup returns CDR1 SGHAT and CDR2 FQNNGV. Trimming at V came to 3 bases and at J to 4 bases, leaving 6 bases not matched to a gene.

The chain is built from TRBV12-3 or TRBV12-4 and TRBJ1-1; D not resolved. CDR3 length: 14 residues. Trimming removed 7 bases at V and 4 bases at J, with 16 bases between. This CDR3 reads CASTTVVGSTEAFF. The CDR3 nucleotides are TGTGCCAGCACCACGGTCGTGGGGAGCACTGAAGCTTTCTTT.

This clonotype was counted at least ten times. The rearrangement uses TRBV28 and TRBJ1-1, with TRBD1 as a possible D gene (5 bases). V lost 5 bases and J 8 bases, leaving 27 bases between the germline ends. From germline, CDR1 is MDHEN and CDR2 SYDVKM. The CDR3 runs 17 residues. CDR3 bases: TGTGCCAGCAGTCCTATACAATTCCGCCGGGGGAGGTCGGAAGCTTTCTTT. As protein: CASSPIQFRRGRSEAFF.

This clonotype appeared a few times. This rearrangement joins TRBV7-9 to TRBJ2-7; 10 bases map to TRBD1. The CDR3 consists of 15 residues. V was pared by 5 bases and J by 4 bases, with 8 bases of the junction left unmatched. Per germline, CDR1 SEHNR and CDR2 FQNEAQ (reference sequence). In nucleotides, the CDR3 is TGTGCCAGCAGCACCCCCGGGACAGGGGTGTACGAGCAGTACTTC. Translating gives CASSTPGTGVYEQYF.

The rearrangement joins TRBV18 to TRBJ2-7; 10 nucleotides align to TRBD1. After removal of 3 bases from V and 3 bases from J, the junction contained 8 bases not matched to a gene. The CDR3 extends over 16 amino acids. CDR1 and CDR2 (germline): KGHSH, LQKENI. DNA of the CDR3: TGTGCCAGCTCACCGGGCCTACGGACAGGGGGCTACGAGCAGTACTTC. Protein: CASSPGLRTGGYEQYF.

This clonotype was found many times. The CDR3 region is CASSEQPNYGYTF. Written as DNA, the CDR3 is TGTGCCAGCAGTGAACAGCCTAACTATGGCTACACCTTC. The chain is built from TRBV6-1 and TRBJ1-2, with D unresolved. V lost 2 bases to trimming and J lost 0 bases, with 4 bases between them. Per germline, CDR1 MNHNS and CDR2 SASEGT. CDR3 length: 13 amino acids.

This clonotype was seen at least ten times. The junction differs from germline at one of its ends, possibly a read error. The chain employs TRBV12-3 or TRBV12-4 and TRBJ1-6, with D maybe TRBD1 (6 bases). CDR3 length: 14 amino acids. Here the CDR3 reads CASRGPGWNSPPHF. CDR3 coding DNA: TGTGCCTCACGGGGGCCAGGGTGGAATTCACCCCCCCACTTT.

This clonotype was counted at least ten times. The V call is TRBV28, the J call TRBJ2-5; D is uncertain. This CDR3 contains 16 residues. The V end was cut by 6 bases, the J end by 0 bases, with 17 bases between. Germline V CDR1 and CDR2: MDHEN, SYDVKM. CDR3 residues: CASRRALFWYQETQYF. The CDR3 bases are TGTGCCAGCAGAAGGGCCCTTTTTTGGTACCAAGAGACCCAGTACTTC.

Of note for this clonotype: A much larger clone differs from this one at a single base, so this may be a read error. The rearrangement uses TRBV6-1 and TRBJ2-4; 11 bases map to TRBD1. The CDR3 totals 14 residues. The V segment lost 4 bases and the J segment 13 bases; nucleotides outside the gene matches: 9. The V gene's germline CDR1 is MNHNS and CDR2 SASEGT. The CDR3 DNA reads as TGTGCCAGCAGTGTGAGGCGCGGGACAGGGGGGCAGTACTTC. This gives the protein CASSVRRGTGGQYF.

Details on this clonotype: Just one base apart from a much larger clone, this may be a read error. This rearrangement joins TRBV10-3 to TRBJ2-7; the match to TRBD1 covers 8 bases. Germline V gene sequence: CDR1 ENHRY, CDR2 SYGVKD. V lost 11 bases to trimming and J lost 5 bases; unmatched junction nucleotides: 11. This CDR3 has 13 residues. CDR3 coding DNA: TGTGCCTGCACCGGACAGGGCAAGGACGAGCAGTACTTC. Residues: CACTGQGKDEQYF.

This clonotype was counted at least ten times. The junction differs from germline at one of its ends, possibly a read error. The chain recombines TRBV12-3 or TRBV12-4 with TRBJ2-5; TRBD2 might be the D (6 bases). The CDR3 spans 12 residues. CDR3 bases: TGTGCCAGCAGTAAAGACCGGGACTCGCTGTCCTTC. Translating gives CASSKDRDSLSF.

This clonotype was counted at least ten times. The J gene is TRBJ1-5, the V gene TRBV12-3 or TRBV12-4; 9 bases are shared with TRBD1. The V and J ends lost 6 bases and 7 bases, in that order; junction bases with no gene match: 7. The CDR3 is 14 residues long. Written as DNA, the CDR3 is TGTGCCAGCAGCATGGACAGGGGAGACCAGCCCCAGCATTTT. It is translated as CASSMDRGDQPQHF.

A note on this clonotype: One junction end does not reproduce the germline sequence, and a read error may be involved. The chain combines TRBV11-2 with TRBJ2-5; no definite D call. Looked up from germline, CDR1 is SGHAT and CDR2 is FQNNGV. This CDR3 region has 13 residues. The CDR3 protein is CASSPGSQEAQYF. In DNA form, the CDR3 reads TGTGCCAGCAGCCCAGGCAGTCAAGAGGCCCAGTACTTC.

Many counts were recorded for this clonotype. The gene calls are TRBV6-2 or TRBV6-3 and TRBJ2-7; perhaps TRBD2 as D (6 bases). The CDR3 is made up of 14 amino acids. Trimming shortened V by 4 bases and J by 5 bases, and 15 bases separated the two germline ends. CDR1 is MNHEY, CDR2 SVGEGT, per germline. In nucleotides, the CDR3 is TGTGCCAGCAGTTCCCGGAGGGAGGCGAACGAGCAGTACTTC. Amino acid sequence: CASSSRREANEQYF.

The V call is TRBV12-3 or TRBV12-4, the J call TRBJ2-5; D is ambiguous. The CDR3 has 12 amino acids. V was clipped by 5 bases and J by 7 bases, with 11 bases between them. CDR3 sequence (DNA): TGTGCCAGCAGTCCCATCGGGCGGACCCAGTACTTC. Translated, it gives CASSPIGRTQYF.

This clonotype was picked up many times. The chain combines TRBV28 with TRBJ2-7; D unresolved. Between the trimmed V and J ends, which lost 5 bases and 2 bases, there was a span of 16 bases. The germline V gene encodes CDR1 MDHEN and CDR2 SYDVKM. The CDR3 loop spans 15 amino acids. This chain's CDR3 is CASSIFERETYEQYF. CDR3 DNA sequence: TGTGCCAGCAGTATCTTCGAGCGAGAGACCTACGAGCAGTACTTC. The variable domain in full, completed from reference TRBV28 and TRBJ2-7, reads DVKVTQSSRYLVKRTGEKVFLECVQDMDHENMFWYRQDPGLGLRLIYFSYDVKMKEKGDIPEGYSVSREKKERFSLILESASTNQTSMYLCASSIFERETYEQYFGPGTRLTVT.

Only a few counts were recorded for this clonotype. The rearrangement links TRBV7-2 to TRBJ2-5; TRBD2 aligns across 14 bases. CDR1 is SGHTA and CDR2 is FQGNSA in the germline V gene. This CDR3 is built from 16 residues. V trimming: 4 bases; J trimming: 4 bases; junction bases outside the gene matches: 5. The CDR3 DNA is TGTGCCAGCAGCTCGACTAGCGGGAGGGGAGGAGAGACCCAGTACTTC. This translates into CASSSTSGRGGETQYF.

This rearrangement joins TRBV24-1 to TRBJ2-1; perhaps TRBD1 as D (5 bases). The CDR3 sequence is 13 residues long. The germline CDR1 and CDR2 sequences are KGHDR and SFDVKD. Trimming took off 8 bases at V and 5 bases at J, with 12 bases between the two ends. As DNA, the CDR3 is TGTGCCACCATGCAGGGTTTGGACAATGAGCAGTTCTTC. This sequence encodes CATMQGLDNEQFF.

Regarding this clonotype: This sequence may be a read error, since a much larger clone differs from it by one base. The rearrangement uses TRBV19 and TRBJ1-1; possible D gene TRBD1, 5 bases. Germline V gives CDR1 LNHDA, CDR2 SQIVND (reference sequence). This CDR3 contains 15 residues. CDR3 in DNA: TGTGCCAGTACACCGGTGGGACGGTGGGGCACTGAATCTTTCTTT. This encodes CASTPVGRWGTESFF.

This clonotype was found many times. The genes are TRBV29-1 and TRBJ1-1, with D tentatively TRBD1 (6 bases). Trimming removed 6 bases from V and 5 bases from J, with 13 bases in between. CDR3 length equals 12 residues. The germline gives CDR1 SQVTM, CDR2 ANQGSEA. The CDR3 nucleotides are TGCAGCGTCCATAACAGGGATACTGAAGCTTTCTTT. It specifies CSVHNRDTEAFF.

In its sample, this clonotype was seen many times. The CDR3 protein is CAWSTGRDNQPQHF. In DNA, the CDR3 is TGTGCCTGGTCGACAGGGAGAGACAATCAGCCCCAGCATTTT. The chain carries TRBV30 and TRBJ1-5; 7 positions agree with TRBD1. V lost 5 bases, J lost 3 bases, and 7 bases stayed unmatched. There are 14 residues in the CDR3. Germline V gives CDR1 GTSNPN, CDR2 SVGIG (reference sequence).